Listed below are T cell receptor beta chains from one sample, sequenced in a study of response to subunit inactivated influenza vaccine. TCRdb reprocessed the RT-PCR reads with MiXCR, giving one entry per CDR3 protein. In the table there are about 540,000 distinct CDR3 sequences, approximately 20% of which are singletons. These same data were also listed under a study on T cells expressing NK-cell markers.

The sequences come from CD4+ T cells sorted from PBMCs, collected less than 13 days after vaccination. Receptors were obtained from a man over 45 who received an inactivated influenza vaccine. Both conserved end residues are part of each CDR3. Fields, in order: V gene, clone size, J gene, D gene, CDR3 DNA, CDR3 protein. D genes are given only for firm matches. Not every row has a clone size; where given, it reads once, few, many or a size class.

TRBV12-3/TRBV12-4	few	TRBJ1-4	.	TGTGCCAGCACCCAGCGGGGCCGGCGGGACGAAAAACTGTTTTTT	CASTQRGRRDEKLFF
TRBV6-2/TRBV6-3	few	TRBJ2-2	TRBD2	TGTGCCAGCAGTTACTCCCCTAGCGGGGGGGCCCGAAGCACCGGGGAGCTGTTTTTT	CASSYSPSGGARSTGELFF
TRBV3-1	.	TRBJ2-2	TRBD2	TGTGCCAGCAGCCGAGGGAGTATAGCGGGGGCCGGGGAGCTGTTTTTT	CASSRGSIAGAGELFF
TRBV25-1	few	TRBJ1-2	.	TGTGCCAGCAGTGAATCAGGGTCGAATGGCTACACCTTC	CASSESGSNGYTF
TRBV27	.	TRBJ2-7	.	TGTGCCAGCAGTGTCTCACAGGGCGTGCAGTACTTC	CASSVSQGVQYF
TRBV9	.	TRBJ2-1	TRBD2	TGTGCCAGCAGCGACTCACTAGCGGGGGTGTACAATGAGCAGTTCTTC	CASSDSLAGVYNEQFF
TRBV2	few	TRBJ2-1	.	TGTGCCAGCACCAAGGGCGTCCAGGCCGATGAGCAGTTCTTC	CASTKGVQADEQFF
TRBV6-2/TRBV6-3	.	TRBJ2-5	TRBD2	TGTGCCAGCAGTTACCGGACTAGACCCCCTCAAGAGACCCAGTACTTC	CASSYRTRPPQETQYF
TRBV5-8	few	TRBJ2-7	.	TGTGCCAGCAGCTTATCCATTTTAGAGCAGTACTTC	CASSLSILEQYF
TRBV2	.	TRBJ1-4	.	TGTGCCAGCAGTGCCTCCGAAAAACTGTTTTTT	CASSASEKLFF
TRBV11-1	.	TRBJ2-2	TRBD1	TGTGCCAGCAGCTTGAACCAGGGGGCCGGCGGGGAGCTGTTTTTT	CASSLNQGAGGELFF
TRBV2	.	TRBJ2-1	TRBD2	TGTGCCAGCAGTGAGACTAGCGGAGCCTACAATGAGCAGTTCTTC	CASSETSGAYNEQFF
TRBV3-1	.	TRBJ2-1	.	TGTGCCAGCAGCCAAGGTGAGGACTCAGGGGAGCAGTTCTTC	CASSQGEDSGEQFF
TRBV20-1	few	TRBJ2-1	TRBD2	TGCAGTGCCGAGGGACTAGCGGATGCCTACAATGAGCAGTTCTTC	CSAEGLADAYNEQFF
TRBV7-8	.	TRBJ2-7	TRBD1	TGTGCCAGCCTACCAACACAGGGGGCGAACGAGCAGTACTTC	CASLPTQGANEQYF
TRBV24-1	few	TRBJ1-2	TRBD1	TGTGCCACCAGTTCGGGACAGGGTTTCTATGGCTACACCTTC	CATSSGQGFYGYTF
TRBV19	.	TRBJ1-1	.	TGTGCCAGTATTAAGGCGTGGGGATCCACTGAAGCTTTCTTT	CASIKAWGSTEAFF
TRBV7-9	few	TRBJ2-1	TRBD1	TGTGCCAGCAGCCCAAAACAGGGGGCACGCTCCTACAATGAGCAGTTCTTC	CASSPKQGARSYNEQFF
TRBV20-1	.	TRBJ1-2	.	TGCAGTGCTAGACCTCAGGGAGGGGGTGGCTACACCTTC	CSARPQGGGGYTF
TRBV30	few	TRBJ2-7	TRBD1	TGTGCCTGGGGGACAGGGGGCTACGAGCAGTACTTC	CAWGTGGYEQYF